The 23 T cell receptor beta chains below all came from one sample that was sequenced in a study of technical replicates of blood from several donors. Clones were read by immunoSEQ multiplex PCR, and TCRdb kept only the in-frame ones, dropping some. This table has approximately 81,000 clones, 81% appearing once. Sequences were obtained from PBMCs. All receptors come from a human donor in good health. Some clones in this sample may be carry-over from other donors' samples.

This rearrangement joins TRBV7-2 to TRBJ1-5; 7 bases fit TRBD1. V trimming: 5 bases; J trimming: 5 bases; junction bases outside the gene matches: 9. The CDR3 loop spans 15 amino acids. Germline V gene data show CDR1 as SGHTA and CDR2 as FQGNSA. CDR3 amino acids: CASSPVTGVDQPQHF. In DNA, the CDR3 is TGTGCCAGCAGCCCCGTTACAGGGGTGGATCAGCCCCAGCATTTT.

The V gene is TRBV11-2, the J gene TRBJ2-7; 7 bases line up with TRBD1. Unmatched junction bases numbered 11, after V lost 5 bases and J lost 7 bases. The CDR3 is 14 residues long. Germline V lookup: CDR1 SGHAT, CDR2 FQNNGV. The CDR3 sequence: CASSRETGPGEQYF. CDR3 in DNA: TGTGCCAGCAGCAGGGAGACAGGGCCAGGGGAGCAGTACTTC. The full variable domain, its missing parts supplied by reference TRBV11-2 and TRBJ2-7, is EAGVAQSPRYKIIEKRQSVAFWCNPISGHATLYWYQQILGQGPKLLIQFQNNGVVDDSQLPKDRFSAERLKGVDSTLKIQPAKLEDSAVYLCASSRETGPGEQYFGPGTRLTVT.

In its sample, this clone was seen once. The rearrangement joins TRBV7-2 to TRBJ2-6; weak D call: TRBD1 (5 bases). V was clipped by 2 bases and J by 1 base, with 9 bases between them. This CDR3 has 16 residues. Germline V gene lookup returns CDR1 SGHTA and CDR2 FQGNSA. Written as DNA, the CDR3 is TGTGCCAGCAGCTTAAGAAGGGGATCTGGGGCCAACGTCCTGACTTTC. Translated: CASSLRRGSGANVLTF.

This chain links TRBV29-1 with TRBJ2-1; TRBD2 matches 7 bases. V lost 3 bases, J lost 4 bases, and 6 bases stayed unmatched. The CDR3 contains 14 residues. Germline V gene data show CDR1 as SQVTM and CDR2 as ANQGSEA. CDR3 sequence (DNA): TGCAGCGTTGAGCTCCGGGGGGAGTACAATGAGCAGTTCTTC. Translation gives CSVELRGEYNEQFF.

The V call is TRBV2, the J call TRBJ1-3; TRBD1 is a possible D gene (5 bases). The CDR3 extends over 15 amino acids. The ends were cut back, 6 bases at V and 0 bases at J, with 12 bases in the middle. The germline V gene encodes CDR1 SNHLY and CDR2 FYNNEI. The CDR3 spells CASRAGRNSGNTIYF. In DNA form, the CDR3 reads TGTGCCAGCAGAGCGGGACGGAACTCTGGAAACACCATATATTTT.

In this sample, this clone turned up many times. The rearrangement joins TRBV7-2 to TRBJ1-6; no firm D call. Germline V gene sequence: CDR1 SGHTA, CDR2 FQGNSA. This CDR3 region has 15 residues. Trimming took off 2 bases at V and 8 bases at J, with 13 bases between the two ends. The CDR3 sequence: CASSLRSSSDSPLHF. The CDR3 DNA reads TGTGCCAGCAGCTTACGGTCATCCTCGGATTCACCCCTCCACTTT.

This chain links TRBV19 with TRBJ2-1; 11 bases agree with TRBD1. The CDR3 has 15 amino acids. With 5 bases clipped from V and 4 bases from J, the junction kept 4 bases outside the gene matches. Germline CDR1 reads LNHDA; CDR2 reads SQIVND (reference sequence). The CDR3 coding sequence is TGTGCCAGTAGTCGGGGACAGGGGGTATACAATGAGCAGTTCTTC. This gives the protein CASSRGQGVYNEQFF. Together with reference TRBV19 and TRBJ2-1, the CDR3 gives the full variable domain: DGGITQSPKYLFRKEGQNVTLSCEQNLNHDAMYWYRQDPGQGLRLIYYSQIVNDFQKGDIAEGYSVSREKKESFPLTVTSAQKNPTAFYLCASSRGQGVYNEQFFGPGTRLTVL.

This chain connects TRBV4-3 to TRBJ2-7, with 9 bases aligning to TRBD2. The CDR3 loop spans 16 amino acids. Trimming took 0 bases from V and 5 from J; bases not matched to a gene: 8. In germline, CDR1 is LGHNA, CDR2 YSLEER. CDR3 sequence reads: CASSQERLAGFHEQYF. CDR3 nucleotide sequence: TGCGCCAGCAGCCAAGAGAGGCTAGCGGGATTCCACGAGCAGTACTTC.

CDR3 in amino acids: CSVETVSSGTDTQYF. The CDR3 region has the DNA TGCAGCGTTGAAACGGTTTCTAGCGGCACAGATACGCAGTATTTT. The rearrangement uses TRBV29-1 and TRBJ2-3; D perhaps matches TRBD2 (6 bases). Trimming shortened V by 2 bases and J by 1 base, and 13 bases separated the two germline ends. This CDR3 is built from 15 residues. Germline V gene data show CDR1 as SQVTM and CDR2 as ANQGSEA.

This clone has just one count. This chain links TRBV28 with TRBJ2-7, with 7 bases lining up with TRBD1. Germline CDR1 reads MDHEN; CDR2 reads SYDVKM. CDR3 length: 14 residues. With V trimmed by 6 bases and J by 1 base, 6 bases remained unmatched. CDR3 sequence: CASRLRDRSYEQYF. For the CDR3, the DNA is TGTGCCAGCAGGCTCCGGGACAGATCCTACGAGCAGTACTTC. Full variable domain (missing parts from reference TRBV28 and TRBJ2-7): DVKVTQSSRYLVKRTGEKVFLECVQDMDHENMFWYRQDPGLGLRLIYFSYDVKMKEKGDIPEGYSVSREKKERFSLILESASTNQTSMYLCASRLRDRSYEQYFGPGTRLTVT.

This clone was seen just once. The rearrangement uses TRBV5-1 and TRBJ1-4; 10 bases fit TRBD1. The germline gives CDR1 SGHRS, CDR2 YFSETQ. With 4 bases clipped from V and 8 bases from J, the junction kept 5 bases outside the gene matches. This CDR3 comprises 14 residues. The CDR3 reads CASSPDRGEEKLFF. The CDR3 region has the DNA TGCGCCAGCAGCCCGGACAGGGGGGAGGAAAAACTGTTTTTT.

V usage is TRBV4-3 and J usage is TRBJ2-2; a weak D match, TRBD1 (6 bases). CDR3 size: 17 residues. Germline CDR1 and CDR2: LGHNA and YSLEER. V was clipped by 0 bases and J by 9 bases, with 20 bases between them. The CDR3, as DNA: TGCGCCAGCAGCCAAGATAATGCAGGGGCCTCCCACCGGGAGCTGTTTTTT. Protein product: CASSQDNAGASHRELFF.

The V gene is TRBV10-3, the J gene TRBJ2-6; D is unclear. The germline gives CDR1 ENHRY, CDR2 SYGVKD. V gave up 5 bases and J gave up 3 bases, with 2 bases separating them. This CDR3 spans 12 amino acids. The CDR3 DNA follows: TGTGCCATCAGTCTTGGGGCCAACGTCCTGACTTTC. It yields the protein CAISLGANVLTF.

In the case of this clone: The junction shows a germline mismatch at one end, possibly a read error. J is TRBJ2-2 and V is TRBV12-5; 11 bases fit TRBD1. The CDR3 runs 12 residues. The germline V gene encodes CDR1 LGHNT and CDR2 FRNRAP. CDR3 DNA sequence: TGTGCTAGTGGTCTGGGACAGGGGGACCTGTTTTTT. Translating gives CASGLGQGDLFF.

The rearrangement joins TRBV5-4 to TRBJ2-7, with TRBD2 matching 7 bases. The V gene's germline CDR1 is SGHNT and CDR2 YYREEE (reference sequence). J was trimmed by 1 base and V by 6 bases; bases with no gene match: 7. The CDR3 loop spans 14 amino acids. The CDR3 loop is CASTIWGGSYEQYF. CDR3 DNA sequence: TGTGCCAGCACCATCTGGGGGGGGTCCTACGAGCAGTACTTC.

The chain carries TRBV4-2 and TRBJ2-3; 9 positions match TRBD1. With V trimmed by 4 bases and J by 3 bases, 11 bases remained unmatched. This CDR3 has 17 amino acids. Germline assignment: CDR1 LGHNA and CDR2 YNFKEQ. CDR3 in amino acids: CASSLNGGTGLTDTQYF. CDR3 coding DNA: TGTGCCAGCAGCCTCAACGGTGGGACAGGGCTGACAGATACGCAGTATTTT.

This chain connects TRBV10-3 to TRBJ1-3; the match to TRBD1 covers 8 bases. V shed 3 bases, J shed 3 bases, and the junction held 10 bases outside the gene matches. The germline V gene encodes CDR1 ENHRY and CDR2 SYGVKD. CDR3 length: 17 residues. CDR3 residues: CAISDHGQGRLGNTIYF. The CDR3 DNA sequence: TGTGCCATCAGTGATCACGGACAGGGTAGACTTGGAAACACCATATATTTT.

The genes are TRBV4-1 and TRBJ2-1; no reliable D call. The CDR3 runs 15 residues. CDR1 and CDR2 (germline): MGHRA, YSYEKL. V lost 0 bases and J lost 5, with 11 bases in between. The CDR3: CASSQEVARDNEQFF. The DNA of the CDR3 is TGCGCCAGCAGCCAAGAGGTGGCCCGGGACAATGAGCAGTTCTTC.

This chain joins TRBV6-5 and TRBJ2-7; 7 nucleotides match TRBD1. Per the germline V gene, CDR1 is MNHEY and CDR2 is SVGAGI. The CDR3 extends over 14 amino acids. Germline trimming cut 5 bases from V and 2 bases from J; bases unmatched to any gene: 6. The chain's CDR3 is CASSTGTATYEQYF. The CDR3 DNA reads TGTGCCAGCAGTACCGGGACAGCTACCTACGAGCAGTACTTC.

This chain links TRBV5-4 with TRBJ2-5; tentatively, D is TRBD1 (5 bases). V lost 1 base and J lost 5, with 6 bases in between. Germline V lookup: CDR1 SGHNT, CDR2 YYREEE (reference sequence). The CDR3 spans 12 residues. The CDR3 DNA sequence: TGTGCCAGCAGCTTGCCAGGGGAGACCCAGTACTTC. It yields the protein CASSLPGETQYF. Combining the CDR3 with reference TRBV5-4 and TRBJ2-5 gives the whole variable domain ETGVTQSPTHLIKTRGQQVTLRCSSQSGHNTVSWYQQALGQGPQFIFQYYREEENGRGNFPPRFSGLQFPNYSSELNVNALELDDSALYLCASSLPGETQYFGPGTRLLVL.

V gene TRBV7-8 combines with J gene TRBJ2-7; maybe TRBD1 (6 bases). The CDR3 runs to 13 residues. Between the trimmed V and J ends, which lost 5 bases and 4 bases, there was a span of 12 bases. Germline V CDR1 and CDR2: SGHVS, FQNEAQ. CDR3 nucleotide sequence: TGTGCCAGCAGCCTATCACAGGGATACGAGCAGTACTTC. Its translation is CASSLSQGYEQYF.

The chain links TRBV2 to TRBJ2-5; no reliable D call. V was shortened by 4 bases and J by 5 bases, with 11 bases between the two germline ends. Per germline, CDR1 SNHLY and CDR2 FYNNEI. This CDR3 comprises 13 residues. For the CDR3, the DNA is TGTGCCAGCAGTGTTGCGGTCGGGGAGACCCAGTACTTC. As protein: CASSVAVGETQYF. Drawing the rest from reference TRBV2 and TRBJ2-5, the complete variable domain is EPEVTQTPSHQVTQMGQEVILRCVPISNHLYFYWYRQILGQKVEFLVSFYNNEISEKSEIFDDQFSVERPDGSNFTLKIRSTKLEDSAMYFCASSVAVGETQYFGPGTRLLVL.

This clone has just a few counts. The V gene is TRBV5-1, the J gene TRBJ2-1, with D unclear. CDR3 length equals 14 residues. V lost 6 bases, J lost 0 bases, and 10 bases lay in between. The germline gives CDR1 SGHRS, CDR2 YFSETQ. DNA for the CDR3: TGCGCCAGCAAGGAGAGTCCCTCCTACAATGAGCAGTTCTTC. Its protein product is CASKESPSYNEQFF.